Listed below are T cell receptor beta chains from one sample, sequenced in a study of shared clonotypes between healthy human individuals. Profiled with immunoSEQ multiplex PCR; TCRdb holds only in-frame clones, not every one. The table records about 2.3 million clones, 85% to 95% of them present only once. The sample comprised naive CD4+ T cells from PBMCs. The receptor source for this set is a man younger than 30 in good health. Some clones in this sample may be carry-over from other donors' samples. CDR3s include the opening cysteine and the closing phenylalanine or tryptophan. D genes are given only for firm matches. Size is stated for part of the rows, as once, few or many counts, or as a class when the clone is expanded.

TRBV19,TRBD1,TRBJ2-7,-,TGTGCCAGTAGTGTCGGGACAGCTTACGAGCAGTACTTC,CASSVGTAYEQYF
TRBV6-5,-,TRBJ2-1,-,TGTGCCAGCAGTTCACAGCGGAGCTCCTACAATGAGCAGTTCTTC,CASSSQRSSYNEQFF
TRBV7-6,-,TRBJ1-4,-,TGTGCCAGCAGCTCGTCCACTCATCCGGTGGGACTGTTTTTT,CASSSSTHPVGLFF
TRBV15,-,TRBJ1-2,-,TGTGCCACCAGCAGAGATCGCGAAGTTACCTATGGCTACACCTTC,CATSRDREVTYGYTF
TRBV5-4,TRBD2,TRBJ2-2,once,TGTGCCAGCAGCCCACGGACTAGGCGTGGCACCGGGGAGCTGTTTTTT,CASSPRTRRGTGELFF
TRBV27,TRBD1,TRBJ2-5,-,TGTGCCAGCAGTGGTGCAGGGGGAGAGACCCAGTACTTC,CASSGAGGETQYF
TRBV5-1,-,TRBJ2-1,-,TGCGCCAGCAGCCCCGGGGTAGCCCACAATGAGCAGTTCTTC,CASSPGVAHNEQFF
TRBV4-2,TRBD1,TRBJ1-2,-,TGTGCCAGCAGCCAACGACTCCGAGGCAGGGGGCGTATTGGCTACACCTTC,CASSQRLRGRGRIGYTF
TRBV5-1,-,TRBJ1-1,-,TGCGCCAGCAGCTTGGACGGGGAGATGAACACTGAAGCTTTCTTT,CASSLDGEMNTEAFF
TRBV4-3,TRBD1,TRBJ2-1,-,TGCGCCAGCAGCCAAGTCGACAGGGGGCACAATGAGCAGTTCTTC,CASSQVDRGHNEQFF
TRBV6-1,TRBD1,TRBJ1-4,-,TGTGCCAGTTTGCAGACAGGGGTAACTAATGAAAAACTGTTTTTT,CASLQTGVTNEKLFF
TRBV12-5,-,TRBJ2-7,-,TGTGCTAGTGGTCCCGGGGGAAACGAGCAGTACTTC,CASGPGGNEQYF
TRBV28,-,TRBJ2-4,-,TGTGCCAGCAGTTCGCCTTCTCTAGCCAAAAACATTCAGTACTTC,CASSSPSLAKNIQYF
TRBV5-1,-,TRBJ2-4,-,TGCGCCAGCAGCTTGGCGGGTAGCGAAGGGGTGAGCATTCAGTACTTC,CASSLAGSEGVSIQYF